The rows below give T cell receptor beta chains drawn from one sample of a study of blood T cell repertoires in COVID-19. Profiling relied on immunoSEQ multiplex PCR, and the TCRdb table lists in-frame clones only, not all of them. The table records 200,000 to 250,000 clones, roughly 85% of them present only once. Material: peripheral blood. The receptors were gathered from a woman between 18 and 29 years old who had recovered from COVID-19. Both conserved end residues are part of each CDR3. The order of the fields is D gene, J gene, V gene, clone size, CDR3 DNA, CDR3 protein. The D gene is left open where the match is weak. Clone size is stated in some rows and not others, as once, few, many or a class when expanded.

TRBD2	TRBJ2-1	TRBV27	-	TGTGCCAGCAGAGCCGGGACTAGCAGTTACAATGAGCAGTTCTTC	CASRAGTSSYNEQFF
-	TRBJ1-1	TRBV6-4	few	TGTGCCAGCAAACCAGGATTTTTGAACACTGAAGCTTTCTTT	CASKPGFLNTEAFF
-	TRBJ1-1	TRBV30	-	TGTGCCTGGACCAGGCGGAACACTGAAGCTTTCTTT	CAWTRRNTEAFF
-	TRBJ2-2	TRBV6-5	-	TGTGCCAGCACCCCCGGGTTGGGGGAGCTGTTTTTT	CASTPGLGELFF
-	TRBJ1-2	TRBV13	-	TGTGCCAGCAGCCAGGACAAGAACTATGGCTACACCTTC	CASSQDKNYGYTF
-	TRBJ2-1	TRBV9	-	TGTGCCAGTCAGGGTAGGGAGGACAATGAGCAGTTCTTC	CASQGREDNEQFF
TRBD2	TRBJ2-7	TRBV6-2/TRBV6-3	-	TGTGCCAGCAGTTACTCACTAGCGGCCACATCTTACGAGCAGTACTTC	CASSYSLAATSYEQYF
-	TRBJ1-2	TRBV9	-	TGTGCCAGCAGCGTAGGGGAGGGCAGCTACACCTTC	CASSVGEGSYTF
-	TRBJ1-5	TRBV5-8	-	TGTGCCAGCAGCTTAGGGGGGGCAGGGAGTCAGCCCCAGCATTTT	CASSLGGAGSQPQHF
-	TRBJ1-1	TRBV28	-	TGTGCCAGCAGGTACGGGACTCCACAAACGAACACTGAAGCTTTCTTT	CASRYGTPQTNTEAFF
-	TRBJ2-5	TRBV7-2	-	TGTGCCAGCAGCTTATTAAGGCAGGGCGCCCAAGAGACCCAGTACTTC	CASSLLRQGAQETQYF
-	TRBJ2-1	TRBV29-1	-	TGCAGCGCACAGGGTTTCAATGACGGAGTGCAGTTCTTC	CSAQGFNDGVQFF
-	TRBJ1-4	TRBV18	once	TGTGCCAGCTCACAAACGGACAGCCCTCCTCGGGGTGAAAAACTGTTTTTT	CASSQTDSPPRGEKLFF
TRBD1	TRBJ1-2	TRBV10-3	-	TGTGCCATCAGTGGACAGGGCTCACGGGTCTATGGCTACACCTTC	CAISGQGSRVYGYTF
-	TRBJ1-1	TRBV6-5	-	TGTGCCAGCAGTTACGGGGCGCTGAACACTGAAGCTTTCTTT	CASSYGALNTEAFF
-	TRBJ1-2	TRBV19	-	TGTGCCAGTAGTATAGTTGGGGGCGCGGACTATGGCTACACCTTC	CASSIVGGADYGYTF
TRBD2	TRBJ2-5	TRBV7-2	-	TGTGCCAGCAGCTTAACCTCCTTTAGCGGGGCCCAAGAGACCCAGTACTTC	CASSLTSFSGAQETQYF
-	TRBJ1-1	TRBV12-3/TRBV12-4	few	TGTGCCAGCACCCAGCGTGGCACTGAAGCTTTCTTT	CASTQRGTEAFF
TRBD2	TRBJ2-3	TRBV7-3	-	TGTGCCAGCAGCTTAACGGATAGCGGGAGGTTTGGAGATACGCAGTATTTT	CASSLTDSGRFGDTQYF
-	TRBJ2-2	TRBV28	-	TGTGCCAGCAGTACGGGGTTGAGCACCGGGGAGCTGTTTTTT	CASSTGLSTGELFF
TRBD2	TRBJ2-2	TRBV24-1	few	TGTGCCACCAGTGATATCCGGACTAGCGGGAGACCCGGGGAGCTGTTTTTT	CATSDIRTSGRPGELFF
TRBD2	TRBJ2-1	TRBV6-1	-	TGTGCCAGCAGTGAAGAGATAGCGGGGAGGTACAATGAGCAGTTCTTC	CASSEEIAGRYNEQFF
TRBD2	TRBJ2-7	TRBV6-1	-	TGTGCCAGCATCCGAACTAGCGGGGTCTCCTACGAGCAGTACTTC	CASIRTSGVSYEQYF
-	TRBJ2-7	TRBV10-3	-	TGTGCCATCAGTGAGTTGGGCGGGGGCTACAGCGAGCAGTACTTC	CAISELGGGYSEQYF
TRBD2	TRBJ2-1	TRBV4-1	few	TGCGCCAGCAGCCGCCCTCGGGGAGGGTACAATGAGCAGTTCTTC	CASSRPRGGYNEQFF
-	TRBJ2-6	TRBV9	-	TGTGCCAGCAGCGTTCCCAGCTCTGGGGCCAACGTCCTGACTTTC	CASSVPSSGANVLTF
-	TRBJ1-2	TRBV15	-	TGTGCCACCAGCAGAGACATCGACAGCTCTCCTATTACTTATGGCTACACCTTC	CATSRDIDSSPITYGYTF
-	TRBJ2-5	TRBV6-5	-	TGTGCCAGCAGTTACGGGCCCCTGAGAGAGACCCAGTACTTC	CASSYGPLRETQYF
-	TRBJ2-7	TRBV25-1	-	TGTGCCAGCAACGCCGGGACAAGCTACGAGCAGTACTTC	CASNAGTSYEQYF
TRBD2	TRBJ2-5	TRBV27	-	TGTGCCAGCAGAACCCTACTAGCGGAAGAGACCCAGTACTTC	CASRTLLAEETQYF
TRBD2	TRBJ2-1	TRBV7-3	-	TGTGCCAGCAGCGCGGGGGGTAGCACCTACAATGAGCAGTTCTTC	CASSAGGSTYNEQFF
TRBD2	TRBJ2-7	TRBV25-1	-	TGTGCCAGCAGTGCCGGGACTAGCGACTCCTACGAGCAGTACTTC	CASSAGTSDSYEQYF
TRBD1	TRBJ2-1	TRBV29-1	-	TGCAGCGTGCGGGACAGGGGGCCTCACAATGAGCAGTTCTTC	CSVRDRGPHNEQFF
-	TRBJ1-5	TRBV5-4	-	TGTGCCAGCAGCTTCCAGGGGCGCGGACAGCCCCAGCATTTT	CASSFQGRGQPQHF
-	TRBJ1-1	TRBV6-6	once	TGTGCCAGCAGTTACCAGGGTGTCACTGAAGCTTTCTTT	CASSYQGVTEAFF
-	TRBJ1-1	TRBV4-3	once	TGCGCCAGCAGCCAAGTAGGAGGTAACACTGAAGCTTTCTTT	CASSQVGGNTEAFF
-	TRBJ1-5	TRBV4-3	-	TGCGCCAGCAGCCAAGATGCCGGCAGGATCAACAATCAGCCCCAGCATTTT	CASSQDAGRINNQPQHF
-	TRBJ1-4	TRBV25-1	few	TGTGCCAGCAGTGACAGGGCCGGAGAAAAACTGTTTTTT	CASSDRAGEKLFF